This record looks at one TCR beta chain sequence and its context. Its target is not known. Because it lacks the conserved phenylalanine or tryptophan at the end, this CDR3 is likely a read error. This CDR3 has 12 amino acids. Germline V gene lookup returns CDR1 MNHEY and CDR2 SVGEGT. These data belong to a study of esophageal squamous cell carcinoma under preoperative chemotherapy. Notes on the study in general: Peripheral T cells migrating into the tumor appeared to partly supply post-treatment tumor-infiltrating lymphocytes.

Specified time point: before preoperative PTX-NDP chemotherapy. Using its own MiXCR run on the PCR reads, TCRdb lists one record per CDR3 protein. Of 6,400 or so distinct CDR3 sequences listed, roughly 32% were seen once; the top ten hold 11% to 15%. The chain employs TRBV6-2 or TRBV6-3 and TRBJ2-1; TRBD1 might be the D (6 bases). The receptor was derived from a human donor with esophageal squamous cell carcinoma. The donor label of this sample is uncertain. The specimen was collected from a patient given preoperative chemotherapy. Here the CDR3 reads CARSSQGYEQFL. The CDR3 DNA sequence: TGTGCCAGGAGTTCACAGGGATATGAGCAGTTCTTG.